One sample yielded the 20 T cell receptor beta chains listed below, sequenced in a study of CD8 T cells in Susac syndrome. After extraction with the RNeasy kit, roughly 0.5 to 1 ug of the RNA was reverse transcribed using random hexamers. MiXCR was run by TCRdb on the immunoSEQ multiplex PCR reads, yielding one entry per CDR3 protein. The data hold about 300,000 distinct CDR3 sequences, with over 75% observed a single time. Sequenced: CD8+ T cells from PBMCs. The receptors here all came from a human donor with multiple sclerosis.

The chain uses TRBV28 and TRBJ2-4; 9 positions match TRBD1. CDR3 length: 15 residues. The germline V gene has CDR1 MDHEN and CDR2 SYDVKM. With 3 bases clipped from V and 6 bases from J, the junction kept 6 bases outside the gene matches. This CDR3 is CASSFPGQGGNIQYF. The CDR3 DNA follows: TGTGCCAGCAGTTTCCCGGGACAGGGTGGAAACATTCAGTACTTC.

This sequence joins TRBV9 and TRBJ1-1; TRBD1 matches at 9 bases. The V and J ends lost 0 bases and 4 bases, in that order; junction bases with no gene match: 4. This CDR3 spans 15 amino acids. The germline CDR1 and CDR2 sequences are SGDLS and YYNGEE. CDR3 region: CASSVVTGGTTEAFF. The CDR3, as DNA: TGTGCCAGCAGCGTAGTAACAGGGGGCACCACTGAAGCTTTCTTT.

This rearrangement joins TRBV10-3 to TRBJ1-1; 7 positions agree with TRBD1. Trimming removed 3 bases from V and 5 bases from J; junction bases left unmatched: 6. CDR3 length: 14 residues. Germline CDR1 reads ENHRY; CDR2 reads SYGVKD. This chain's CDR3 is CAISDPDRETEAFF. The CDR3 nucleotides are TGTGCCATCAGTGATCCCGACAGGGAGACTGAAGCTTTCTTT.

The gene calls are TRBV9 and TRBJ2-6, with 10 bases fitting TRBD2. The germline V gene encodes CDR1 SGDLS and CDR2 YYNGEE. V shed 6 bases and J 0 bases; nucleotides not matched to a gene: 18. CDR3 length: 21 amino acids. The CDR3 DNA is TGTGCCAGCACTCCCCACCCCCTAGCGGGAGTTTCGAGCTCTGGGGCCAACGTCCTGACTTTC. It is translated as CASTPHPLAGVSSSGANVLTF.

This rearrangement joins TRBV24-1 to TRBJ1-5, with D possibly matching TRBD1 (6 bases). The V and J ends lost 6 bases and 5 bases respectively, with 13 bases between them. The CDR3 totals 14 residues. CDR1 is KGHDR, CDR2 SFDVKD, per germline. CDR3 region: CATSTGTRHQPQHF. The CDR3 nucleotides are TGTGCCACCAGTACCGGGACAAGACATCAGCCCCAGCATTTT.

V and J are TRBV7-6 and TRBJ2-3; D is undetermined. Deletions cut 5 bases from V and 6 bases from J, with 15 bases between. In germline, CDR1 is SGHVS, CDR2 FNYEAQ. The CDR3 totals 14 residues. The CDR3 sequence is CASSPRDRPDTQYF. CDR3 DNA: TGTGCCAGCAGCCCACGCGACCGTCCCGATACGCAGTATTTT.

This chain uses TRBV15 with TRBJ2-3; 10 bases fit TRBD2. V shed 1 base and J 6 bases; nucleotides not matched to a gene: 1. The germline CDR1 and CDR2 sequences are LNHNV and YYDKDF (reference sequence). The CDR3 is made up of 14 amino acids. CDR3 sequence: CATSRGTSGDTQYF. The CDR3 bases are TGTGCCACCAGCAGAGGGACTAGCGGCGATACGCAGTATTTT.

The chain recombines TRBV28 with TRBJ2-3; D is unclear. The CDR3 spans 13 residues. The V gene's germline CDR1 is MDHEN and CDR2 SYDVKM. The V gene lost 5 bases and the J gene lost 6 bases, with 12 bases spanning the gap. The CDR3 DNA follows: TGTGCCAGCAGTCTCCTGCGGTTTGATACGCAGTATTTT. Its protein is CASSLLRFDTQYF.

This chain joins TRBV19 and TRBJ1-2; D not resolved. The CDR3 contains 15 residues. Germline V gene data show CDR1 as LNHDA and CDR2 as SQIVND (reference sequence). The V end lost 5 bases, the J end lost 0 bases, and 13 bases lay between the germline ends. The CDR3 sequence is CASSVTQDSNYGYTF. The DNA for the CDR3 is TGTGCCAGTAGTGTCACTCAAGACTCTAACTATGGCTACACCTTC.

The CDR3 reads CASSVARTGGNEQFF. In DNA, the CDR3 is TGTGCCAGCAGCGTAGCAAGGACAGGGGGCAATGAGCAGTTCTTC. This chain uses TRBV9 with TRBJ2-1; the match to TRBD1 covers 10 bases. This CDR3 has 15 amino acids. Germline V gene lookup returns CDR1 SGDLS and CDR2 YYNGEE. Trimming at V came to 0 bases and at J to 6 bases, leaving 3 bases not matched to a gene.

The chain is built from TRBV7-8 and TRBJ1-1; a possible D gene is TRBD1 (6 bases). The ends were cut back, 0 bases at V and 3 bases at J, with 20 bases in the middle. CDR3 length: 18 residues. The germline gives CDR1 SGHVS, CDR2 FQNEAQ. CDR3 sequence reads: CASSLALMGAEIYTEAFF. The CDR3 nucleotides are TGTGCCAGCAGCTTAGCGCTAATGGGGGCAGAAATTTACACTGAAGCTTTCTTT. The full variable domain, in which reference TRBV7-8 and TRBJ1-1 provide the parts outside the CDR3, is GAGVSQSPRYKVAKRGQDVALRCDPISGHVSLFWYQQALGQGPEFLTYFQNEAQLDKSGLPSDRFFAERPEGSVSTLKIQRTQQEDSAVYLCASSLALMGAEIYTEAFFGQGTRLTVV.

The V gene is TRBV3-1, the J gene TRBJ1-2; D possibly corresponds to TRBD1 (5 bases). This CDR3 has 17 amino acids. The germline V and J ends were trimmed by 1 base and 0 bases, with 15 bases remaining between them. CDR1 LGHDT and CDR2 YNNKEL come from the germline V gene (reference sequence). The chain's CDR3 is CASSQVRDRTPNYGYTF. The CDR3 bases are TGTGCCAGCAGCCAAGTTCGCGACAGAACCCCTAACTATGGCTACACCTTC.

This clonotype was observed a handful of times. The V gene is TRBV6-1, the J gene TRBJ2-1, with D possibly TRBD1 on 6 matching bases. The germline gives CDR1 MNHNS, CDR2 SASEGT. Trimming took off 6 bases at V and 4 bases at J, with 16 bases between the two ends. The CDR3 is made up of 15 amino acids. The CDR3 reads CASSITGTIYNEQFF. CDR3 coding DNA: TGTGCCAGCAGCATTACCGGGACAATTTACAATGAGCAGTTCTTC.

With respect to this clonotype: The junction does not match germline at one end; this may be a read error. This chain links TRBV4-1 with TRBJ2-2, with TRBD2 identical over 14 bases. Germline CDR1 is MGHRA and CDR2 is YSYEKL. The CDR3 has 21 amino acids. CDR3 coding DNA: TGCGCCGGCAGCCAAGGTTCCGGGACTAGCGGGAGTAAGGCGAACACCGGGGAGCTGTTTTTT. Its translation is CAGSQGSGTSGSKANTGELFF.

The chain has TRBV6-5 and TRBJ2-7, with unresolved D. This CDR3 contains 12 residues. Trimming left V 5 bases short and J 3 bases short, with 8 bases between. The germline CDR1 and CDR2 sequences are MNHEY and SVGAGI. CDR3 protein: CASSPSDYEQYF. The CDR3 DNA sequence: TGTGCCAGCAGTCCCAGCGACTACGAGCAGTACTTC.

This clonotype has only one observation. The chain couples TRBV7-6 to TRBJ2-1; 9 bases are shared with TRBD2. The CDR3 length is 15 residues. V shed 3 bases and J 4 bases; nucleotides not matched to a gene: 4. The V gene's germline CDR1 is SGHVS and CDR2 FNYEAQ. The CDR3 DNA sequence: TGTGCCAGCAGCTTGGCGGGAGGGCGGTACAATGAGCAGTTCTTC. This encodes CASSLAGGRYNEQFF.

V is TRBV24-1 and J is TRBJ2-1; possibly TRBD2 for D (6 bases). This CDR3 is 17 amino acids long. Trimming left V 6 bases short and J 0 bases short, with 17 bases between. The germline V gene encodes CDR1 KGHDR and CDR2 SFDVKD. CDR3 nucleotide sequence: TGTGCCACCAGTCATACCGTGGACGGGAGCTCCTACAATGAGCAGTTCTTC. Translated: CATSHTVDGSSYNEQFF.

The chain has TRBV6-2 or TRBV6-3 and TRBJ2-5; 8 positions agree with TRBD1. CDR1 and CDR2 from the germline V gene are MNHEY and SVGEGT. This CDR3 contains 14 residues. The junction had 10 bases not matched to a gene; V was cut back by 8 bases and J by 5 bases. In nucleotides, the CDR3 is TGTGCCAGCGACAGGGGCGTCGGGATGGAGACCCAGTACTTC. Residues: CASDRGVGMETQYF.

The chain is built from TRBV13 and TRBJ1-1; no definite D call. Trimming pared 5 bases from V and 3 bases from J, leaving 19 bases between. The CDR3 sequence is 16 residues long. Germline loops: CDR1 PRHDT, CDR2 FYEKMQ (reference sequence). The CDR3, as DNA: TGTGCCAGCAGCCCACGGTCTCGAGCGTCGGACACTGAAGCTTTCTTT. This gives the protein CASSPRSRASDTEAFF.

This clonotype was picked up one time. CDR3 protein: CASSIGQGPPDEQYF. The CDR3, as DNA: TGTGCCAGTAGTATTGGGCAGGGCCCTCCCGACGAGCAGTACTTC. This chain joins TRBV19 and TRBJ2-7; TRBD1 is a possible D gene (5 bases). Germline V gene sequence: CDR1 LNHDA, CDR2 SQIVND (reference sequence). The CDR3 consists of 15 residues. Trimming took 3 bases from V and 5 from J, leaving 17 bases between them.